Listed here is a single TCR beta chain. Antigen: not known. The sample originates from a study of shared clonotypes between healthy human individuals. Study in general: Donors had three CD4 naive, three CD4 memory, two CD8 naive and one CD8 memory plate apiece. Overall study results and limits: Non-shared clonotypes had lower generation probabilities than those shared by all four donors.

As processed by the authors: ImmunoSEQ output lacked quality scores and full-length reads, limiting matched filtering. Only in-frame clones appear in the TCRdb table, and some are missing; sequencing was by immunoSEQ multiplex PCR. D and trimming come from the DNA, and the V and J calls and clone size come from that table. The sample lists roughly 1,500,000 clones; approximately 98.5% were seen once. The CDR3 covers 15 residues. Trimming removed 5 bases at V and 1 base at J, with 15 bases between. Germline CDR1 reads PRHDT; CDR2 reads FYEKMQ (reference sequence). The chain couples TRBV13 to TRBJ2-7; maybe TRBD2 (5 bases). Input material: naive CD4+ T cells sorted from blood. Subset described: CD45RA+ positively selected. The sequence was obtained from a man aged 25-45 years in good health. CDR3 coding DNA: TGTGCCAGCAGCCTATCCCCTACTAGGTCCTACGAGCAGTACTTC. Translating it yields CASSLSPTRSYEQYF.